The T cell receptor beta chain under discussion was sequenced for a study of T cell responses to AZD1222 COVID-19 vaccine. Study results and limitations: Only after the peak T cell response were repertoires sampled.

The trim removed 3 bases at V and 3 bases at J, leaving 7 bases unmatched. Germline CDR1 and CDR2: KGHSH and LQKENI. The CDR3 is made up of 16 amino acids. The assay was immunoSEQ multiplex PCR, and TCRdb's table has in-frame clones only and misses some. The sample shows 100,000 to 150,000 clones, 80% to 95% of them seen only once. As to this clone: Its target is unknown.

This rearrangement joins TRBV18 to TRBJ2-3, with 9 bases aligning to TRBD2. This receptor was taken from an adult who received the MenACWY meningococcal vaccine as a control. Specimen: peripheral blood, collected 28 days after the second dose of the MenACWY control vaccine. CDR3 region: CASSPIPAGGTDTQYF. Written as DNA, the CDR3 is TGTGCCAGCTCACCCATTCCAGCGGGAGGTACAGATACGCAGTATTTT.